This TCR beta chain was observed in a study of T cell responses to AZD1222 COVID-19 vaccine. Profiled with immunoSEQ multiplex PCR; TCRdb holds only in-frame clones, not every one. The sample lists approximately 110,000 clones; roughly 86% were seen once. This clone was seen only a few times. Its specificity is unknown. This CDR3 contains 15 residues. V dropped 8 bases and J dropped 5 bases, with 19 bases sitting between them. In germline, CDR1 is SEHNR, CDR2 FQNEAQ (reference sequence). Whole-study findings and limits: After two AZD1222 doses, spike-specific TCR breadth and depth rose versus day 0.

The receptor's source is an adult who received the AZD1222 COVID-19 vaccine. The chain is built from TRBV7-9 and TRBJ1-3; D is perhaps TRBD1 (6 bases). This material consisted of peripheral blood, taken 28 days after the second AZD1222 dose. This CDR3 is CASRPVQGGRNTIYF. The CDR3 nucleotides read TGTGCCAGCCGCCCCGTACAGGGAGGGCGAAACACCATATATTTT.